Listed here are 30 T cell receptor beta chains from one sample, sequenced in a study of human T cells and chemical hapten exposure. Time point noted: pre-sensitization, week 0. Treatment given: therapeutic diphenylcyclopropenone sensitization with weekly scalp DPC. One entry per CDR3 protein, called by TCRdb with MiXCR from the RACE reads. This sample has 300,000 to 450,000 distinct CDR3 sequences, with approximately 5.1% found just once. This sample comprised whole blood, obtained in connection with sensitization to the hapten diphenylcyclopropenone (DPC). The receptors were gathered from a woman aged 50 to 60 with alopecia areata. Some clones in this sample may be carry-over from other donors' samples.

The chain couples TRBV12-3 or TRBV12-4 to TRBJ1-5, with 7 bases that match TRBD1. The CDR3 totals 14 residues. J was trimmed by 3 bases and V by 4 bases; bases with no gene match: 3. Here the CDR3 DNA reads TGTGCCAGCAGTTCGGGACAGTACAATCAGCCCCAGCATTTT. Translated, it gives CASSSGQYNQPQHF.

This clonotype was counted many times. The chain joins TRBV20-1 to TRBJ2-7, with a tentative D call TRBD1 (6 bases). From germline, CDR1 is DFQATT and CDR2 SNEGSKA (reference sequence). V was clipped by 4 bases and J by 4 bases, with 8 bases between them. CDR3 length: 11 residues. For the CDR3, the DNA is TGCAGTGCTAAACAGGGATACGAGCAGTACTTC. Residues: CSAKQGYEQYF.

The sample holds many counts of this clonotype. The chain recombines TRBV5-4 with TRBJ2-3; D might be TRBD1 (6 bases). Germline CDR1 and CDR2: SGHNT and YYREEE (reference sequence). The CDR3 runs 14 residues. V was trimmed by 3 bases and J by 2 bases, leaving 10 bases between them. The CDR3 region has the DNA TGTGCCAGCAGCTCCGGGACACACACAGATACGCAGTATTTT. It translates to CASSSGTHTDTQYF.

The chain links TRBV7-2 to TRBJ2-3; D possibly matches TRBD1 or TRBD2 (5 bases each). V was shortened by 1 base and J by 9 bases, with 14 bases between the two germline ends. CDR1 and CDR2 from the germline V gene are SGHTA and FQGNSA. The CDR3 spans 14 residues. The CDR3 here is CASSLVDGTGTQYF. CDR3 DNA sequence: TGTGCCAGCAGCTTAGTGGACGGGACGGGCACGCAGTATTTT.

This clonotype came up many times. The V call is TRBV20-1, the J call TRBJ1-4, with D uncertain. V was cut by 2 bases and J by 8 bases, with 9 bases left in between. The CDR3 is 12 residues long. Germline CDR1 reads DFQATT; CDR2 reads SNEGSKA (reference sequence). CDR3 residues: CSARLTGEKLFF. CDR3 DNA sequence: TGCAGTGCTAGACTGACCGGGGAAAAACTGTTTTTT.

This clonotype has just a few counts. The CDR3 region has the DNA TGCAGTGCTAGAGATCCGGGGGGCGCGAGTGAAAAACTGTTTTTT. It translates to CSARDPGGASEKLFF. The chain carries TRBV20-1 and TRBJ1-4; the D gene is possibly TRBD1 (6 bases). The CDR3 is 15 amino acids. Per germline, CDR1 DFQATT and CDR2 SNEGSKA (reference sequence). V lost 0 bases to trimming and J lost 7 bases, with 15 bases between them.

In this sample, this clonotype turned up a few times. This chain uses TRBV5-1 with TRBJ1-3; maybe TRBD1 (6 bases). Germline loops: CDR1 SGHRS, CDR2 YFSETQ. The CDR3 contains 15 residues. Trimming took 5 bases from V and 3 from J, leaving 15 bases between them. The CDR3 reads CASSFGGRGGNTIYF. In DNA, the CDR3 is TGCGCCAGCAGTTTCGGGGGCCGTGGTGGAAACACCATATATTTT.

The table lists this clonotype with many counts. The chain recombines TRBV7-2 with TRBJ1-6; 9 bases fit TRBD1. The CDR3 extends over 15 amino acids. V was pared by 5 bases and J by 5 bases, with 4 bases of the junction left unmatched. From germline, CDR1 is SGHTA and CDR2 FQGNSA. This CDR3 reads CASSLRQGDNSPLHF. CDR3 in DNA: TGTGCCAGCAGCCTCAGACAGGGGGATAATTCACCCCTCCACTTT.

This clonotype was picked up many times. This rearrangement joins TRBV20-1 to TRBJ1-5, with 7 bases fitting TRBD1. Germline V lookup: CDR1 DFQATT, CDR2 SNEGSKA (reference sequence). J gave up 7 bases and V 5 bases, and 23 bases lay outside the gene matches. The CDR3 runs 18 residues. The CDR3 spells CSAPLPEKQTGKKQPQHF. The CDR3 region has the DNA TGCAGTGCTCCTCTTCCGGAAAAACAGACAGGGAAGAAGCAGCCCCAGCATTTT.

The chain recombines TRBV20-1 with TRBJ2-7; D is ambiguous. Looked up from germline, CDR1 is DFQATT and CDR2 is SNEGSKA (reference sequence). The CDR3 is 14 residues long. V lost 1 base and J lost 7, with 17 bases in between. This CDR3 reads CSARVEVGMGEQYF. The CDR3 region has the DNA TGCAGTGCTAGAGTTGAGGTGGGAATGGGAGAGCAGTACTTC.

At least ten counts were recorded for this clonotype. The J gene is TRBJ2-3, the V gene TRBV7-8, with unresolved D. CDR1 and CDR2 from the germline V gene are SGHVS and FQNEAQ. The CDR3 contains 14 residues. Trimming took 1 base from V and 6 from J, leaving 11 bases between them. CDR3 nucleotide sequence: TGTGCCAGCAGCTTAGGGGTAATGGCGGATACGCAGTATTTT. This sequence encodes CASSLGVMADTQYF.

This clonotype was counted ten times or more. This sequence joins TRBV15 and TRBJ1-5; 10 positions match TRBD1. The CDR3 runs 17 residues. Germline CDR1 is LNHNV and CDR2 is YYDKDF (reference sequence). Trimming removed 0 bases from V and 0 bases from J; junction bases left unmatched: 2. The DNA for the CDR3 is TGTGCCACCAGCAGAGATGGACAGGGGGATAGCAATCAGCCCCAGCATTTT. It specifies CATSRDGQGDSNQPQHF.

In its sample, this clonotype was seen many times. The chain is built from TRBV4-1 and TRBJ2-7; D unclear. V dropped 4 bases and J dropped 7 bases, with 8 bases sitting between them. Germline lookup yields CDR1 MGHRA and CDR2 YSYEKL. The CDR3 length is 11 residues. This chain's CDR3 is CASSRHGEQYF. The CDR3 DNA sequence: TGCGCCAGCAGCCGCCACGGGGAGCAGTACTTC.

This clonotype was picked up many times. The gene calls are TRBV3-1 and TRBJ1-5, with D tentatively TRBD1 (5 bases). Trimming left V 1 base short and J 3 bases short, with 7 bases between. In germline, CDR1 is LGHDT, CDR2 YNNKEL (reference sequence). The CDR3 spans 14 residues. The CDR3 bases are TGTGCCAGCAGCCAAGGACAGACCAATCAGCCCCAGCATTTT. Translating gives CASSQGQTNQPQHF.

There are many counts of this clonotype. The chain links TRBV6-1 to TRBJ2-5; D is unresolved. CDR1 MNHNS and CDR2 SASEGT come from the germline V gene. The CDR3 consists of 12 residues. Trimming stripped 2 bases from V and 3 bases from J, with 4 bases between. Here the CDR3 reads CASSELEETQYF. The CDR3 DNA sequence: TGTGCCAGCAGTGAACTAGAAGAGACCCAGTACTTC.

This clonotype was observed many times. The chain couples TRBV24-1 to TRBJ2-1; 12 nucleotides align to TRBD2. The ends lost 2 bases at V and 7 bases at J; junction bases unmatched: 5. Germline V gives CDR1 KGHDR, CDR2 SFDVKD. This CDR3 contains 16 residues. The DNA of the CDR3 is TGTGCCACCAGTGATTCGGGACTAGCGGGTATGAATGAGCAGTTCTTC. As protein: CATSDSGLAGMNEQFF.

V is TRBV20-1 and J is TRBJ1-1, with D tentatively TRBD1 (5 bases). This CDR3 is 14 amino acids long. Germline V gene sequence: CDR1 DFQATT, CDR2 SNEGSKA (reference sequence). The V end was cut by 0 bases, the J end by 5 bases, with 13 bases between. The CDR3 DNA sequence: TGCAGTGCTAGAGATCACAGGTCGTCGACTGAAGCTTTCTTT. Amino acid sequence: CSARDHRSSTEAFF.

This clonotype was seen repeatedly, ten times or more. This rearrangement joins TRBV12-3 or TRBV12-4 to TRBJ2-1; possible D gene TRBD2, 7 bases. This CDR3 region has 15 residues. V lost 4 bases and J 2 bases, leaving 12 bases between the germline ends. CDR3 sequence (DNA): TGTGCCAGCAGTTCGGGGGGCTGGACCTACAATGAGCAGTTCTTC. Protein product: CASSSGGWTYNEQFF.

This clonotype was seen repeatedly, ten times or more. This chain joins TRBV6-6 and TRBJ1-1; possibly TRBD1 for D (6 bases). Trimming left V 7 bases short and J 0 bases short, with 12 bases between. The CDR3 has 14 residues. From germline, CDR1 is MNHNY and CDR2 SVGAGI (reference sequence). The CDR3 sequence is CASKYGQLNTEAFF. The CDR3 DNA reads TGTGCCAGCAAATATGGACAGCTGAACACTGAAGCTTTCTTT.

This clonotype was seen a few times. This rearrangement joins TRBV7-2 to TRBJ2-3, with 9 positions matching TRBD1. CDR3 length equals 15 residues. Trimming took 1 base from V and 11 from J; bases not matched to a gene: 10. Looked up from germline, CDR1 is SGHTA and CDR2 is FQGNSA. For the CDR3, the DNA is TGTGCCAGCAGCTTAGGGGACAGGGCTTTTCGGGGGCAGTATTTT. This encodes CASSLGDRAFRGQYF.

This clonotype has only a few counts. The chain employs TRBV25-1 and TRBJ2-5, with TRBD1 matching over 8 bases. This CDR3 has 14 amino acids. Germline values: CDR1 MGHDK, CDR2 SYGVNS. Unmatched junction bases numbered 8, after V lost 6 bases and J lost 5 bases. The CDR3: CASRDQGARETQYF. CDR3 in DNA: TGTGCCAGCAGGGACCAGGGGGCTAGGGAGACCCAGTACTTC.

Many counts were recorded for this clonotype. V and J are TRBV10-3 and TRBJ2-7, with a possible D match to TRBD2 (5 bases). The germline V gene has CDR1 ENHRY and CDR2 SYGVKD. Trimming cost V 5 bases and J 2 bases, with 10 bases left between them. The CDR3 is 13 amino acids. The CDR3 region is CAISPDSAYEQYF. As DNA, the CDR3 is TGTGCCATCAGTCCGGACTCCGCCTACGAGCAGTACTTC.

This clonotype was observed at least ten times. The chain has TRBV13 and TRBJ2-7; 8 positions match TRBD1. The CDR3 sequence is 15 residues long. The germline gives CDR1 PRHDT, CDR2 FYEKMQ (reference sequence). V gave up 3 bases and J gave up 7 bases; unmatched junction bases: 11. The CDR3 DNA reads TGTGCCAGCAGCTTCCGGGACAGGACCATTGGGGAGCAGTACTTC. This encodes CASSFRDRTIGEQYF.

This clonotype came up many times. CDR3 amino acids: CASSPPGLADEQFF. For the CDR3, the DNA is TGTGCCAGCTCACCACCGGGACTAGCCGATGAGCAGTTCTTC. The chain couples TRBV18 to TRBJ2-1; 9 positions match TRBD2. The CDR3 extends over 14 amino acids. Germline CDR1 reads KGHSH; CDR2 reads LQKENI. V was clipped by 0 bases and J by 8 bases; unmatched bases: 2.

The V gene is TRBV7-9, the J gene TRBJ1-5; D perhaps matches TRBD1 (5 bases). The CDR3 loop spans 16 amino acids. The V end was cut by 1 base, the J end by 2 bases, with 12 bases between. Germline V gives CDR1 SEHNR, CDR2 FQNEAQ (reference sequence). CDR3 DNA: TGTGCCAGCAGCTTAGGGGGGGAAAGGGGCAATCAGCCCCAGCATTTT. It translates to CASSLGGERGNQPQHF.

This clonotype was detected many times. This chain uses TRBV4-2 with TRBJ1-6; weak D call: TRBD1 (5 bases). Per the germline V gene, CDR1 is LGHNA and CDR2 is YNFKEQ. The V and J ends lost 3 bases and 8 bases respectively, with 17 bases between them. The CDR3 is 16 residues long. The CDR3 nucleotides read TGTGCCAGCAGCCAGGATCCCTGGCAGGGAGATTCACCCCTCCACTTT. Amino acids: CASSQDPWQGDSPLHF.

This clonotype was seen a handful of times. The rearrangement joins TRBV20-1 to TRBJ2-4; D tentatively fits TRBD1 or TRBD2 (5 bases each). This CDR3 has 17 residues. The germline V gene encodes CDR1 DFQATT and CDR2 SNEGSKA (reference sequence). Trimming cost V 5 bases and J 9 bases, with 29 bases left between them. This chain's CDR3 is CSARGSGQSGSLPIQYF. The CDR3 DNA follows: TGCAGTGCTCGTGGGTCGGGGCAATCAGGTTCGCTACCCATTCAGTACTTC.

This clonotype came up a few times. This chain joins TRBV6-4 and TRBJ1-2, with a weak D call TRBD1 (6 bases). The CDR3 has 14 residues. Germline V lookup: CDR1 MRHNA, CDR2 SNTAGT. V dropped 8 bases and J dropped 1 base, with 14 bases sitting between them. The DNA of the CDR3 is TGTGCCAGCGCGCCCTCAGGGGTTAACTATGGCTACACCTTC. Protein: CASAPSGVNYGYTF.

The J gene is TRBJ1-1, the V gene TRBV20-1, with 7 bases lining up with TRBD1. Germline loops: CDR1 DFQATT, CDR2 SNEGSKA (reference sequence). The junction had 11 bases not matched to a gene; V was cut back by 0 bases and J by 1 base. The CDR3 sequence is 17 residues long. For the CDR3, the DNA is TGCAGTGCTAGAGACCTCTACAGGGGATTGTCGAACACTGAAGCTTTCTTT. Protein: CSARDLYRGLSNTEAFF.

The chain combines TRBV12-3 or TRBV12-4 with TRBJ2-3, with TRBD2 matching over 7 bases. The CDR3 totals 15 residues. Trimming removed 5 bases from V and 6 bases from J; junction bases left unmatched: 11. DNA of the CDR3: TGTGCCAGCAGTATCAGCGGGATGGAGGCCGATACGCAGTATTTT. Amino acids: CASSISGMEADTQYF.